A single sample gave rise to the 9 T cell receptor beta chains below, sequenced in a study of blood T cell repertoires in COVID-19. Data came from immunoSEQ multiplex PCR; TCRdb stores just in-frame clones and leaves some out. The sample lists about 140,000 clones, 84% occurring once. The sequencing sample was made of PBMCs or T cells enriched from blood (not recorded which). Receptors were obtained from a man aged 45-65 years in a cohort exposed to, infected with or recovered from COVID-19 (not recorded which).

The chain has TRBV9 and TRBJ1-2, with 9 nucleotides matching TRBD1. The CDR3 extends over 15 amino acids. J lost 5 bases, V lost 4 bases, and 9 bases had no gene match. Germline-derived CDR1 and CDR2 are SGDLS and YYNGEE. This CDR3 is CASSSQGAPDYGYTF. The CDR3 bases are TGTGCCAGCAGCTCACAGGGGGCGCCGGATTATGGCTACACCTTC.

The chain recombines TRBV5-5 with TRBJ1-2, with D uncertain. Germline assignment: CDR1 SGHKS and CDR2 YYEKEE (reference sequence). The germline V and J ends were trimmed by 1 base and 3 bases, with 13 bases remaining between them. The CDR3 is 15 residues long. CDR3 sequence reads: CASSLWVGTDYGYTF. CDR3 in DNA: TGTGCCAGCAGCTTGTGGGTGGGCACGGACTATGGCTACACCTTC.

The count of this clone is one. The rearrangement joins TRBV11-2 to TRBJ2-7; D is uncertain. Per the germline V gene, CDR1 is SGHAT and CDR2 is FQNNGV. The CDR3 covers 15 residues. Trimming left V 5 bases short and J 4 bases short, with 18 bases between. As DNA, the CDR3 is TGTGCCAGCAGCCCCCGCCTAACCGTTACTTACGAGCAGTACTTC. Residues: CASSPRLTVTYEQYF.

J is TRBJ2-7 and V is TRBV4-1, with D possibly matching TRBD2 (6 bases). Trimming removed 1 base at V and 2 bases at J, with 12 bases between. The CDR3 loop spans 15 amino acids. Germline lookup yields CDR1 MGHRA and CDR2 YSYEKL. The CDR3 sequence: CASSQALRETYEQYF. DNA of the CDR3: TGCGCCAGCAGCCAAGCTTTGCGGGAAACCTACGAGCAGTACTTC.

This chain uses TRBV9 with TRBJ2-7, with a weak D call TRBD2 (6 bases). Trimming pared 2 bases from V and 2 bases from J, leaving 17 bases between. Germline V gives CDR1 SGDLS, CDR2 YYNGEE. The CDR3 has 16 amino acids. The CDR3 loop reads CASSVGVGTSTYEQYF. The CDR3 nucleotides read TGTGCCAGCAGCGTCGGGGTGGGGACTTCAACCTACGAGCAGTACTTC.

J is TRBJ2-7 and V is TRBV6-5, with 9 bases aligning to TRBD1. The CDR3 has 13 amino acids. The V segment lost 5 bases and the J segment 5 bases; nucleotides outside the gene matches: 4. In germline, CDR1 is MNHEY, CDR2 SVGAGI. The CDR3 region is CASSTGTGNEQYF. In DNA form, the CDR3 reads TGTGCCAGCAGTACCGGGACAGGGAACGAGCAGTACTTC.

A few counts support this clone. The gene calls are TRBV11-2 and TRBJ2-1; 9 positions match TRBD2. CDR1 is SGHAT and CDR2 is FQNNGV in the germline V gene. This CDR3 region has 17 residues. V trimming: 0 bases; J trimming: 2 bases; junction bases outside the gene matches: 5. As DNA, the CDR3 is TGTGCCAGCAGCTTAGATGGGACTAGCATTCCCTACAATGAGCAGTTCTTC. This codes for CASSLDGTSIPYNEQFF.

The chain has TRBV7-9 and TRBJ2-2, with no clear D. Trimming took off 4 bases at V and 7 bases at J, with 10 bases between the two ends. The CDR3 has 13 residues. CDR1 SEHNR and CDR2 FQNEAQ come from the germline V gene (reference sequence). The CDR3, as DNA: TGTGCCAGCAGCTCACCGGTTGTCGGGGAGCTGTTTTTT. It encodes CASSSPVVGELFF. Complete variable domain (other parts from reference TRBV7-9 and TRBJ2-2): DTGVSQNPRHKITKRGQNVTFRCDPISEHNRLYWYRQTLGQGPEFLTYFQNEAQLEKSRLLSDRFSAERPKGSFSTLEIQRTEQGDSAMYLCASSSPVVGELFFGEGSRLTVL.

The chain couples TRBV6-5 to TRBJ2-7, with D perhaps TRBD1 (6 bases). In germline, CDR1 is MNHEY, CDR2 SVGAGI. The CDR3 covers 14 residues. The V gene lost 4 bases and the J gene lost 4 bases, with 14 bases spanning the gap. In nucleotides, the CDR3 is TGTGCCAGCAGTTCTCCGGGACAAGTATACGAGCAGTACTTC. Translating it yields CASSSPGQVYEQYF.